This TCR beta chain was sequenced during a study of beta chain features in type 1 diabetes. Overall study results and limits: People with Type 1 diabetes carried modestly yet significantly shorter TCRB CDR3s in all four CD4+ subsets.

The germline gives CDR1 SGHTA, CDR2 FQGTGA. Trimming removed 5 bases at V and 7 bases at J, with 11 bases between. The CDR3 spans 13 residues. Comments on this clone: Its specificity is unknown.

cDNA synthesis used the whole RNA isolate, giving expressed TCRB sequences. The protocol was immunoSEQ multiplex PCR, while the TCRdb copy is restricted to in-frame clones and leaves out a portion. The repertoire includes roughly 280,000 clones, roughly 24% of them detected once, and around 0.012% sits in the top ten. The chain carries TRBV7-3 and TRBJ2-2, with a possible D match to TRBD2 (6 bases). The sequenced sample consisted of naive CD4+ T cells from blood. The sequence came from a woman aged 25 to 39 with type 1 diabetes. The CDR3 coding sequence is TGTGCCAGCAGCCACCGGGAGTTCGGGGAGCTGTTTTTT. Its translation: CASSHREFGELFF.